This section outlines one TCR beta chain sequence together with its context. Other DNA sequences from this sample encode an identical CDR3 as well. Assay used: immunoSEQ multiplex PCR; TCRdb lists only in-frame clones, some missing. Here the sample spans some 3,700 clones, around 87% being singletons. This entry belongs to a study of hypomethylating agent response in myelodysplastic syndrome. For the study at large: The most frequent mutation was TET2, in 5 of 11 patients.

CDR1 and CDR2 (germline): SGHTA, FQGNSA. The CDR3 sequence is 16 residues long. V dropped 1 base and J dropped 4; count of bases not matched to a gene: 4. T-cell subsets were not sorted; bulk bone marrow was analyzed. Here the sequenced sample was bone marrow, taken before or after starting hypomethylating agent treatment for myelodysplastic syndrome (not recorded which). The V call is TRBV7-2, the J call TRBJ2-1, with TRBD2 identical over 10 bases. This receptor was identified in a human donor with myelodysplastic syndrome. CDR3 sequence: CASSLVAGGGYNEQFF. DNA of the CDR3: TGTGCCAGCAGCTTAGTAGCGGGAGGCGGGTACAATGAGCAGTTCTTC.